These 20 T cell receptor beta chains were sequenced from one sample in a study of control samples from healthy donors and cancer patients. TCRdb's table, derived via immunoSEQ multiplex PCR, lists solely in-frame clones and lacks some. The sample holds about 190,000 clones, approximately 91% seen once. Source material: blood. These receptors came from a man in his thirties or forties in good health.

The chain combines TRBV7-9 with TRBJ1-4; D gene unclear. Germline-derived CDR1 and CDR2 are SEHNR and FQNEAQ (reference sequence). V was cut by 1 base and J by 0 bases, with 6 bases left in between. There are 15 residues in the CDR3. For the CDR3, the DNA is TGTGCCAGCAGCTTAGGGTCAGCAACTAATGAAAAACTGTTTTTT. Its protein product is CASSLGSATNEKLFF.

The chain combines TRBV19 with TRBJ2-1; possibly TRBD1 or TRBD2 for D (5 bases each). Germline-derived CDR1 and CDR2 are LNHDA and SQIVND (reference sequence). The CDR3 consists of 20 residues. Trimming took off 2 bases at V and 1 base at J, with 24 bases between the two ends. CDR3 bases: TGTGCCAGTAGTATACGAGGGGACGGTGTCCTTGGAGGTTCCTACAATGAGCAGTTCTTC. This encodes CASSIRGDGVLGGSYNEQFF.

This clone is a singleton in its sample. DNA for the CDR3: TGCGCCAGCAGCCAAACCGGGACGGGGAACACTGAAGCTTTCTTT. Residues: CASSQTGTGNTEAFF. The rearrangement joins TRBV4-1 to TRBJ1-1; D is perhaps TRBD1 (5 bases). V was clipped by 2 bases and J by 1 base, with 11 bases between them. The CDR3 contains 15 residues. CDR1 and CDR2 from the germline V gene are MGHRA and YSYEKL.

The chain employs TRBV5-4 and TRBJ2-1, with 10 bases aligning to TRBD2. The length of the CDR3 is 16 residues. The V gene's germline CDR1 is SGHNT and CDR2 YYREEE (reference sequence). Trimming removed 7 bases from V and 0 bases from J; junction bases left unmatched: 7. CDR3 protein: CASGSGGPSSYNEQFF. CDR3 DNA sequence: TGTGCCAGCGGTAGCGGGGGGCCGAGCTCCTACAATGAGCAGTTCTTC.

The genes are TRBV7-2 and TRBJ1-2; D not resolved. The V end lost 1 base, the J end lost 2 bases, and 11 bases lay between the germline ends. This CDR3 comprises 15 residues. Germline lookup yields CDR1 SGHTA and CDR2 FQGNSA. The CDR3 protein is CASSLDFGRNYGYTF. DNA for the CDR3: TGTGCCAGCAGCTTAGACTTTGGAAGAAACTATGGCTACACCTTC.

The V and J genes are TRBV3-1 (or the pseudogene TRBV3-2) and TRBJ2-5; 11 bases are a match to TRBD2. The CDR3 is 15 amino acids. V trimming: 1 base; J trimming: 4 bases; junction bases outside the gene matches: 2. Germline assignment: CDR1 LGHDT and CDR2 YNNKEL (reference sequence). The CDR3 region is CASSQVAGGPETQYF. For the CDR3, the DNA is TGTGCCAGCAGCCAAGTAGCGGGGGGGCCAGAGACCCAGTACTTC.

Concerning this clone itself: The junction and the germline gene differ at one end; a read error may be behind it. In DNA form, the CDR3 reads TGCAGCGTTCAAGACAAAAAAGCTTTCTTT. Translation: CSVQDKKAFF. The chain recombines TRBV29-1 with TRBJ1-1; no reliable D call. The CDR3 spans 10 residues. Germline V lookup: CDR1 SQVTM, CDR2 ANQGSEA.

This chain connects TRBV11-2 to TRBJ1-4; D ambiguous. Germline values: CDR1 SGHAT, CDR2 FQNNGV. The CDR3 length is 16 residues. Trimming stripped 2 bases from V and 0 bases from J, with 10 bases between. This CDR3 is CASSLLFGATNEKLFF. Written as DNA, the CDR3 is TGTGCCAGCAGCTTACTTTTTGGGGCAACTAATGAAAAACTGTTTTTT.

The table lists this clone with a count of one. The V and J genes are TRBV5-1 and TRBJ2-7; 10 bases are shared with TRBD2. Germline V gene lookup returns CDR1 SGHRS and CDR2 YFSETQ. After removal of 4 bases from V and 5 bases from J, the junction contained 9 bases not matched to a gene. CDR3 size: 15 residues. CDR3 amino acids: CASSRMGLAGDEQYF. Written as DNA, the CDR3 is TGCGCCAGCAGCCGGATGGGGCTAGCGGGGGACGAGCAGTACTTC.

The rearrangement joins TRBV7-9 to TRBJ2-3; the match to TRBD2 covers 8 bases. Per the germline V gene, CDR1 is SEHNR and CDR2 is FQNEAQ (reference sequence). V gave up 5 bases and J gave up 5 bases; unmatched junction bases: 9. The CDR3 has 15 residues. CDR3 protein: CASSPPSAGVDTQYF. The DNA of the CDR3 is TGTGCCAGCAGCCCCCCCTCAGCGGGGGTAGATACGCAGTATTTT.

The J gene is TRBJ2-1, the V gene TRBV7-3; TRBD1 might be the D (5 bases). CDR1 is SGHTA, CDR2 FQGTGA, per germline. CDR3 length equals 15 residues. Trimming cost V 2 bases and J 5 bases, with 13 bases left between them. CDR3 sequence: CASSLGVLGDNEQFF. The CDR3 DNA reads as TGTGCCAGCAGCTTAGGGGTCTTAGGGGACAATGAGCAGTTCTTC. Full variable domain (missing parts from reference TRBV7-3 and TRBJ2-1): GAGVSQTPSNKVTEKGKYVELRCDPISGHTALYWYRQSLGQGPEFLIYFQGTGAADDSGLPNDRFFAVRPEGSVSTLKIQRTERGDSAVYLCASSLGVLGDNEQFFGPGTRLTVL.

The chain joins TRBV10-1 to TRBJ2-7; 10 bases line up with TRBD1. CDR1 is WNHNN, CDR2 SYGVQD, per germline (reference sequence). CDR3 length: 14 residues. Unmatched junction bases numbered 2, after V lost 4 bases and J lost 2 bases. DNA of the CDR3: TGCGCCAGCAGTGGGGACAGGGGCCCCTACGAGCAGTACTTC. This gives the protein CASSGDRGPYEQYF.

The V gene is TRBV5-1, the J gene TRBJ2-7, with TRBD1 identical over 9 bases. The CDR3 sequence is 15 residues long. The germline V gene encodes CDR1 SGHRS and CDR2 YFSETQ. V dropped 4 bases and J dropped 1; count of bases not matched to a gene: 6. CDR3 nucleotide sequence: TGCGCCAGCAGCGGGGAAGGACAGGGGTCCTACGAGCAGTACTTC. It yields the protein CASSGEGQGSYEQYF.

In its sample, this clone was seen once. The chain employs TRBV6-5 and TRBJ1-4, with TRBD1 matching 8 bases. Germline V gene sequence: CDR1 MNHEY, CDR2 SVGAGI. The CDR3 is 16 amino acids. V shed 0 bases and J 1 base; nucleotides not matched to a gene: 1. In DNA, the CDR3 is TGTGCCAGCAGTTACTCGGGGACAGGAACTAATGAAAAACTGTTTTTT. It encodes CASSYSGTGTNEKLFF.

This chain uses TRBV9 with TRBJ2-2; D ambiguous. The CDR3 covers 14 residues. The V end lost 4 bases, the J end lost 0 bases, and 7 bases lay between the germline ends. Germline V CDR1 and CDR2: SGDLS, YYNGEE. The CDR3 loop reads CASSLDPNTGELFF. The CDR3 DNA follows: TGTGCCAGCAGCTTGGATCCGAACACCGGGGAGCTGTTTTTT. The complete variable domain, with remaining parts taken from reference TRBV9 and TRBJ2-2, reads DSGVTQTPKHLITATGQRVTLRCSPRSGDLSVYWYQQSLDQGLQFLIQYYNGEERAKGNILERFSAQQFPDLHSELNLSSLELGDSALYFCASSLDPNTGELFFGEGSRLTVL.

The V call is TRBV27, the J call TRBJ1-6, with D uncertain. Trimming took 6 bases from V and 10 from J, leaving 13 bases between them. The CDR3 covers 13 residues. Germline lookup yields CDR1 MNHEY and CDR2 SMNVEV (reference sequence). The CDR3 sequence: CASSLNPRSPLHF. The CDR3 nucleotides read TGTGCCAGCAGCTTAAATCCTAGATCACCCCTCCACTTT.

The V call is TRBV6-5, the J call TRBJ1-5; D is possibly TRBD1 (5 bases). Deletions cut 6 bases from V and 1 base from J, with 13 bases between. CDR1 and CDR2 (germline): MNHEY, SVGAGI. The CDR3 sequence is 15 residues long. The CDR3 DNA reads as TGTGCCAGCAGCGACCAGGGTAAGAGCAATCAGCCCCAGCATTTT. Residues: CASSDQGKSNQPQHF.

The chain joins TRBV11-2 to TRBJ1-3, with D tentatively TRBD1 (6 bases). Trimming stripped 1 base from V and 0 bases from J, with 10 bases between. The germline V gene has CDR1 SGHAT and CDR2 FQNNGV. CDR3 length: 16 residues. The CDR3: CASSLGSGVSGNTIYF. CDR3 nucleotide sequence: TGTGCCAGCAGCTTAGGTTCAGGGGTCTCTGGAAACACCATATATTTT. The complete variable domain, with remaining parts taken from reference TRBV11-2 and TRBJ1-3, reads EAGVAQSPRYKIIEKRQSVAFWCNPISGHATLYWYQQILGQGPKLLIQFQNNGVVDDSQLPKDRFSAERLKGVDSTLKIQPAKLEDSAVYLCASSLGSGVSGNTIYFGEGSWLTVV.

As for this clone: This sample also contains other DNA sequences that code for the same CDR3. This rearrangement joins TRBV30 to TRBJ1-2; D is unresolved. The CDR3 totals 13 residues. V was trimmed by 3 bases and J by 0 bases, leaving 8 bases between them. From germline, CDR1 is GTSNPN and CDR2 SVGIG (reference sequence). The CDR3 DNA reads TGTGCCTGGAGCACTGGGACTAACTATGGCTACACCTTC. It is translated as CAWSTGTNYGYTF.

J is TRBJ1-1 and V is TRBV10-3; D may be TRBD1 (6 bases). Trimming removed 10 bases at V and 6 bases at J, with 21 bases between. Germline V CDR1 and CDR2: ENHRY, SYGVKD. CDR3 length equals 14 residues. Here the CDR3 DNA reads TGTGCCACCAGCGAAATGGGGGGGCTGTCTGAAGCTTTCTTT. Translated: CATSEMGGLSEAFF.